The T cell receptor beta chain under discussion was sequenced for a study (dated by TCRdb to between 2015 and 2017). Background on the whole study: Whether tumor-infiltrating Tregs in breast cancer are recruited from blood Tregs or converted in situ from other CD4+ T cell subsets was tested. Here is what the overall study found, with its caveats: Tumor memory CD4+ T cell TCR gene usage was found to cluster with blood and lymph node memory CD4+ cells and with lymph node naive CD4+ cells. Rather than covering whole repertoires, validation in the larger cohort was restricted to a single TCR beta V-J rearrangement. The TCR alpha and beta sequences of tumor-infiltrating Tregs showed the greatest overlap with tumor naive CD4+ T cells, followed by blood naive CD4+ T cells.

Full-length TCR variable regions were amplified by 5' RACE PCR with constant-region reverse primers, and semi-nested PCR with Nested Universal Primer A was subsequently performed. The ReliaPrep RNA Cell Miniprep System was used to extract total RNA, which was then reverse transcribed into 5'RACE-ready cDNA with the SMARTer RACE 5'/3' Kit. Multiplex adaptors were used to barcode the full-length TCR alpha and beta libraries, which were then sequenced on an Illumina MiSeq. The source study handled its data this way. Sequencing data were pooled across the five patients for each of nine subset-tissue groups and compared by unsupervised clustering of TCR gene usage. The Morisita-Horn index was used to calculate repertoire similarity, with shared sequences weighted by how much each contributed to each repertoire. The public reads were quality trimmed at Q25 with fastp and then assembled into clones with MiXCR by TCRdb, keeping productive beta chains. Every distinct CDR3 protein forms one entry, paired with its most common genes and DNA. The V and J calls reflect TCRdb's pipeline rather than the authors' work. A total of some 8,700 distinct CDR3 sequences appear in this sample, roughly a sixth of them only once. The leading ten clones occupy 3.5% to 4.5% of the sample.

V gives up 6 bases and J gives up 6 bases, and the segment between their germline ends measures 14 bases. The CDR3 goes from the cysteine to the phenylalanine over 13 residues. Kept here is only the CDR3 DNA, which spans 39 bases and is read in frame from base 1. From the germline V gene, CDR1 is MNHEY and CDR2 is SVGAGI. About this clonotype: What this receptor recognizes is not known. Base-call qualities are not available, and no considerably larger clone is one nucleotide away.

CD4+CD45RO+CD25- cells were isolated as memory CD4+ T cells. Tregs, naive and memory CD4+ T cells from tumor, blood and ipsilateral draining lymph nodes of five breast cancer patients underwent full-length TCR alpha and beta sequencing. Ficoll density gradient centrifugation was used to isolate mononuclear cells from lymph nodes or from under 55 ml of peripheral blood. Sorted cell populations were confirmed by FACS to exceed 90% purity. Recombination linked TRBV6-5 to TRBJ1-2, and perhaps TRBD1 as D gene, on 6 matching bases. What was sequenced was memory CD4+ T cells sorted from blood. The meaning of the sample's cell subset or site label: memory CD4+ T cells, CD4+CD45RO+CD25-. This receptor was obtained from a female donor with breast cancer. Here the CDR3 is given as CASREAYRDGYTF. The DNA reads TGTGCCAGCAGGGAGGCCTACAGGGATGGCTACACCTTC.